This TCR beta chain was captured by sequencing in a study of shared T cell receptors in the human thymus. The CDR3 runs to 15 residues. Trimming cost V 0 bases and J 1 base, with 8 bases left between them. Germline V gene data show CDR1 as LGHNA and CDR2 as YNFKEQ. Repertoires were generated with immunoSEQ multiplex PCR, while TCRdb's copy carries only in-frame clones and drops some. The table includes about 380,000 clones, around 95% detected once. This chain uses TRBV4-2 with TRBJ2-3; D is undetermined. Sequenced input: thymocytes. The source is a human donor. The CDR3 reads CASSQENSGTDTQYF. The CDR3 DNA follows: TGTGCCAGCAGCCAAGAGAATTCAGGCACAGATACGCAGTATTTT.